A single sample is the source of the 18 T cell receptor beta chains below, sequenced in a study of T cell changes during pregnancy in multiple sclerosis. Generated by immunoSEQ multiplex PCR, the TCRdb table keeps only in-frame clones and is missing some. The sample shows about 24,000 clones, roughly 91% of them seen only once. Sequences were derived from CD4+ T cells from peripheral blood mononuclear cells, sampled in the first trimester of pregnancy. These receptors were taken from a female donor in good health, enrolled as a control in a pregnancy study.

This clone was detected only once. The V call is TRBV11-3, the J call TRBJ2-1, with TRBD2 matching 10 bases. The CDR3 has 15 amino acids. The germline CDR1 and CDR2 sequences are SGHNT and YENEEA. J was trimmed by 8 bases and V by 5 bases; bases with no gene match: 9. The CDR3 is CASSAGTSGMYEQFF. As DNA, the CDR3 is TGTGCCAGCAGCGCCGGCACTAGCGGGATGTATGAGCAGTTCTTC.

The chain joins TRBV28 to TRBJ2-6; possible D gene TRBD1, 6 bases. V was clipped by 2 bases and J by 2 bases, with 7 bases between them. The germline V gene has CDR1 MDHEN and CDR2 SYDVKM. This CDR3 has 15 residues. The CDR3 loop is CASSLGGAGANVLTF. The CDR3 bases are TGTGCCAGCAGTTTAGGGGGCGCTGGGGCCAACGTCCTGACTTTC. The full variable domain, with the rest looked up from reference TRBV28 and TRBJ2-6, is DVKVTQSSRYLVKRTGEKVFLECVQDMDHENMFWYRQDPGLGLRLIYFSYDVKMKEKGDIPEGYSVSREKKERFSLILESASTNQTSMYLCASSLGGAGANVLTFGAGSRLTVL.

The chain is built from TRBV7-9 and TRBJ2-7; 10 nucleotides align to TRBD1. Looked up from germline, CDR1 is SEHNR and CDR2 is FQNEAQ (reference sequence). V gave up 5 bases and J gave up 5 bases; unmatched junction bases: 3. CDR3 size: 13 residues. The CDR3 region has the DNA TGTGCCAGCAGCCGGGACAGGGGCCACGAGCAGTACTTC. Translated, it gives CASSRDRGHEQYF.

In its sample, this clone was seen once. The chain joins TRBV5-8 to TRBJ2-7; 8 bases align to TRBD1. V was pared by 4 bases and J by 6 bases, with 9 bases of the junction left unmatched. This CDR3 is built from 14 residues. Germline loops: CDR1 SGHTS, CDR2 YDEGEE. As DNA, the CDR3 is TGTGCCAGCAGCCCCGGGACAGGCGGCACCGAGCAGTACTTC. This codes for CASSPGTGGTEQYF.

This rearrangement joins TRBV7-9 to TRBJ2-3; D is ambiguous. V lost 4 bases, J lost 2 bases, and 4 bases lay in between. This CDR3 comprises 12 residues. Germline V gene sequence: CDR1 SEHNR, CDR2 FQNEAQ (reference sequence). Here the CDR3 DNA reads TGTGCCAGCAGCTATATCACAGATACGCAGTATTTT. Translated, it gives CASSYITDTQYF.

The chain's CDR3 is CASSTRTSGTVTDTQYF. The DNA of the CDR3 is TGTGCCAGTAGTACCAGGACTAGCGGGACCGTCACAGATACGCAGTATTTT. The V gene is TRBV19, the J gene TRBJ2-3; TRBD2 agrees at 12 bases. Trimming removed 4 bases from V and 2 bases from J; junction bases left unmatched: 7. Per the germline V gene, CDR1 is LNHDA and CDR2 is SQIVND (reference sequence). The CDR3 runs 17 residues.

The table lists this clone with a count of one. This rearrangement joins TRBV25-1 to TRBJ1-6; D is perhaps TRBD1 (5 bases). Germline assignment: CDR1 MGHDK and CDR2 SYGVNS. With 1 base removed from V and 10 bases from J, the gap between germline ends came to 17 bases. CDR3 length: 16 residues. The CDR3 protein is CASSESMGGRGSPLHF. The CDR3 DNA reads as TGTGCCAGCAGTGAATCGATGGGTGGGAGGGGATCACCCCTCCACTTT. Drawing the rest from reference TRBV25-1 and TRBJ1-6, the complete variable domain is EADIYQTPRYLVIGTGKKITLECSQTMGHDKMYWYQQDPGMELHLIHYSYGVNSTEKGDLSSESTVSRIRTEHFPLTLESARPSHTSQYLCASSESMGGRGSPLHFGNGTRLTVT.

There are a few counts of this clone. This sequence joins TRBV6-1 and TRBJ2-2; TRBD2 is a possible D gene (5 bases). The V end was cut by 1 base, the J end by 7 bases, with 10 bases between. The CDR3 has 14 residues. The germline V gene encodes CDR1 MNHNS and CDR2 SASEGT. The CDR3 protein is CASSEVPADGELFF. In DNA form, the CDR3 reads TGTGCCAGCAGTGAAGTCCCAGCGGACGGGGAGCTGTTTTTT.

The CDR3 is CASSRDSSGNTIYF. DNA for the CDR3: TGCGCCAGCAGCCGGGACAGCTCTGGAAACACCATATATTTT. V and J are TRBV5-1 and TRBJ1-3, with 7 bases aligning to TRBD1. The V gene end was trimmed by 4 bases and the J gene end by 0 bases; junction bases not matched to a gene: 1. Germline assignment: CDR1 SGHRS and CDR2 YFSETQ. The CDR3 totals 14 residues.

The chain is built from TRBV10-3 and TRBJ2-1; D not resolved. The CDR3 has 14 residues. V was shortened by 3 bases and J by 7 bases, with 13 bases between the two germline ends. CDR1 is ENHRY, CDR2 SYGVKD, per germline. The CDR3 is CAISEGLVYNEQFF. CDR3 DNA sequence: TGTGCCATCAGTGAAGGTCTAGTTTATAATGAGCAGTTCTTC.

This sequence joins TRBV4-1 and TRBJ2-3; D possibly corresponds to TRBD2 (6 bases). Germline V gives CDR1 MGHRA, CDR2 YSYEKL. V was pared by 0 bases and J by 4 bases, with 17 bases between. CDR3 length equals 17 residues. The CDR3 reads CASSQDLGGVYSDTQYF. In DNA form, the CDR3 reads TGCGCCAGCAGCCAAGATTTGGGGGGAGTATACTCAGATACGCAGTATTTT.

CDR3 DNA: TGTGCCAGCAGTTTATGGCCCGGGGGGTCCTACGAGCAGTACTTC. Its protein product is CASSLWPGGSYEQYF. The chain recombines TRBV28 with TRBJ2-7; TRBD2 matches 7 bases. Germline values: CDR1 MDHEN, CDR2 SYDVKM. The CDR3 totals 15 residues. V dropped 0 bases and J dropped 1; count of bases not matched to a gene: 3.

V is TRBV10-2 and J is TRBJ2-2; 9 nucleotides line up with TRBD2. The germline V gene has CDR1 WSHSY and CDR2 SAAADI. This CDR3 region has 18 residues. The V and J ends lost 5 bases and 5 bases, in that order; junction bases with no gene match: 15. The CDR3 loop is CASSRPDRGRGGTGELFF. In DNA, the CDR3 is TGCGCCAGCAGTCGACCCGACCGGGGGCGGGGGGGAACCGGGGAGCTGTTTTTT.

The chain carries TRBV11-2 and TRBJ2-1; 14 nucleotides match TRBD2. With 5 bases clipped from V and 12 bases from J, the junction kept 6 bases outside the gene matches. CDR1 and CDR2 from the germline V gene are SGHAT and FQNNGV. The length of the CDR3 is 14 residues. The CDR3 sequence is CASSPTSGGAGQFF. The CDR3 region has the DNA TGTGCCAGCAGCCCGACTAGCGGGGGGGCCGGGCAGTTCTTC.

This rearrangement joins TRBV29-1 to TRBJ1-5; D perhaps matches TRBD1 (5 bases). With 1 base removed from V and 10 bases from J, the gap between germline ends came to 14 bases. Looked up from germline, CDR1 is SQVTM and CDR2 is ANQGSEA. This CDR3 has 13 amino acids. For the CDR3, the DNA is TGCAGCGTTGAAGTTGGGGCAGGCATACCCCAGCATTTT. Its protein product is CSVEVGAGIPQHF.

V is TRBV10-2 and J is TRBJ1-1, with 9 bases aligning to TRBD1. CDR1 and CDR2 from the germline V gene are WSHSY and SAAADI. The J segment lost 11 bases and the V segment lost 6 bases, leaving 10 bases of the junction unmatched. The CDR3 is 13 residues long. The DNA of the CDR3 is TGCGCCAGCAGCCCTCGGACAGGGGATCTCGCTTTCTTT. The encoded protein is CASSPRTGDLAFF.

The chain couples TRBV11-3 to TRBJ2-1, with a tentative D call TRBD2 (6 bases). V was shortened by 6 bases and J by 8 bases, with 20 bases between the two germline ends. Germline loops: CDR1 SGHNT, CDR2 YENEEA. CDR3 length: 15 amino acids. Written as DNA, the CDR3 is TGTGCCAGCAGTTTGAGCGGGTTGCCCCCCGATGAGCAGTTCTTC. This gives the protein CASSLSGLPPDEQFF.

V and J are TRBV6-5 and TRBJ2-7; 11 positions agree with TRBD2. Germline CDR1 and CDR2: MNHEY and SVGAGI. J gave up 5 bases and V 8 bases, and 5 bases lay outside the gene matches. The CDR3 is 13 amino acids. The CDR3 sequence is CASRLAGGHEQYF. The CDR3 DNA sequence: TGTGCCAGCCGGCTAGCGGGGGGACACGAGCAGTACTTC.